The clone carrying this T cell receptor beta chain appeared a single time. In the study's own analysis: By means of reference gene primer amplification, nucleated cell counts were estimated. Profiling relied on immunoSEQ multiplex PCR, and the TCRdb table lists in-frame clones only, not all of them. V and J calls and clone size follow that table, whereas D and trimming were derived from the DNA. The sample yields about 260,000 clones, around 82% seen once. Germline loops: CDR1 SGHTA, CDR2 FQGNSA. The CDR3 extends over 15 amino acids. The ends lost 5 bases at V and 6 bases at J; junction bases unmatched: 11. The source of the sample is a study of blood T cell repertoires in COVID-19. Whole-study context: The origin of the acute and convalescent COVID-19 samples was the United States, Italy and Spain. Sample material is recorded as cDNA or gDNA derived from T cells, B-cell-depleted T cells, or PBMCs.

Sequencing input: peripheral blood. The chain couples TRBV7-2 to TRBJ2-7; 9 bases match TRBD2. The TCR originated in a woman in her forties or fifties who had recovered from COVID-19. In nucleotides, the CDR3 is TGTGCCAGCAGCGCTCTAGTGGGACTAGCTGCCGAGCAGTACTTC. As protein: CASSALVGLAAEQYF.